A single T cell receptor (beta chain) is shown here with its context. Generated by immunoSEQ multiplex PCR, the TCRdb table keeps only in-frame clones and is missing some. Of 100,000 or so clones in the sample, around 92% are singletons; the top ten hold 1.9%. These data originate in a study of T cell changes during pregnancy in multiple sclerosis. The V and J ends lost 3 bases and 4 bases respectively, with 15 bases between them. Germline assignment: CDR1 MNHEY and CDR2 SMNVEV (reference sequence). This CDR3 spans 15 amino acids. This receptor was obtained from a female donor with multiple sclerosis, enrolled in a pregnancy study. The J gene is TRBJ1-2, the V gene TRBV27; D ambiguous. This material consisted of peripheral blood, taken after pregnancy. The CDR3 DNA is TGTGCCAGCAGTTTCCTGGCAGGACGGGGCTATGGCTACACCTTC. Its translation: CASSFLAGRGYGYTF.